These T cell receptor beta chains were read from a single sample in a study of quantifying T cell responses using KT2 cells. TCRdb reanalysed the UMI-ligation and nested PCR reads using MiXCR and keeps one entry per CDR3 protein. This table has approximately 46,000 distinct CDR3 sequences, about 9.9% appearing once. Sequenced: PBMCs spiked with cells of the T cell clone KT2. All receptors derive from a human donor. Each CDR3 is given with its conserved first and last residue. D genes are given only for firm matches. The size field is filled for only some rows; it gives once, few, many or a size class.

j_call | v_call | d_call | clone_size | cdr3_aa | cdr3_nt
TRBJ2-1 | TRBV20-1 | TRBD2 | many | CSAWSLAGSYNEQFF | TGCAGTGCGTGGAGCTTAGCGGGATCCTACAATGAGCAGTTCTTC
TRBJ2-3 | TRBV2 | TRBD1 | - | CASSDGTGMASTDTQYF | TGTGCCAGCAGTGACGGGACAGGGATGGCTAGCACAGATACGCAGTATTTT
TRBJ1-2 | TRBV7-2 | - | - | CASSLQQGGSDGYTF | TGTGCCAGCAGCTTACAACAGGGAGGTTCTGATGGCTACACCTTC
TRBJ2-7 | TRBV27 | TRBD1 | - | CASRTGQGAYEQYF | TGTGCCAGCAGAACGGGACAGGGGGCCTACGAGCAGTACTTC
TRBJ2-7 | TRBV5-1 | - | - | CASSLEPNSYEQYF | TGCGCCAGCAGCTTGGAACCCAACTCCTACGAGCAGTACTTC
TRBJ1-2 | TRBV7-2 | - | - | CASSLGYWGGYYGYTF | TGTGCCAGCAGCTTAGGGTATTGGGGGGGGTACTATGGCTACACCTTC
TRBJ2-7 | TRBV6-1 | - | - | CASSETAYEQYF | TGTGCCAGCAGTGAGACAGCCTACGAGCAGTACTTC
TRBJ2-5 | TRBV6-2/TRBV6-3 | - | many | CASSYYEETQYF | TGTGCCAGCAGTTATTACGAAGAGACCCAGTACTTC
TRBJ1-1 | TRBV5-4 | TRBD1 | many | CASSLVQGAPTEAFF | TGTGCCAGCAGCTTGGTTCAGGGGGCGCCCACTGAAGCTTTCTTT
TRBJ2-1 | TRBV3-1 | TRBD1 | many | CASSQEWDRVLSEQFF | TGTGCCAGCAGCCAAGAATGGGACAGGGTCCTTAGTGAGCAGTTCTTC
TRBJ2-4 | TRBV6-5 | - | many | CASSQDSLAKNIQYF | TGTGCCAGCAGCCAGGACAGTCTAGCCAAAAACATTCAGTACTTC
TRBJ1-6 | TRBV6-6 | TRBD1 | - | CASSFLAGTDNSPLHF | TGTGCCAGCAGTTTCCTGGCCGGGACAGATAATTCACCCCTCCACTTT
TRBJ2-7 | TRBV10-3 | - | many | CAISKDWPIYEQYF | TGTGCCATCAGTAAAGACTGGCCGATCTACGAGCAGTACTTC
TRBJ1-3 | TRBV6-5 | - | few | CASSSPAPVSSGNTIYF | TGTGCCAGCAGTTCTCCAGCCCCCGTCAGCTCTGGAAACACCATATATTTT
TRBJ2-7 | TRBV5-1 | - | few | CASSWGSSDEQYF | TGCGCCAGCAGCTGGGGGAGCTCGGACGAGCAGTACTTC
TRBJ1-1 | TRBV7-9 | - | few | CASSLAYYPNTEAFF | TGTGCCAGCAGCTTAGCGTACTATCCGAACACTGAAGCTTTCTTT
TRBJ2-7 | TRBV9 | - | few | CASSPGGGTTYEQYF | TGTGCCAGCAGCCCGGGGGGCGGGACCACCTACGAGCAGTACTTC
TRBJ1-2 | TRBV4-3 | - | few | CASSQPQGRSYTF | TGCGCCAGCAGCCAACCGCAGGGCCGGAGCTACACCTTC
TRBJ2-4 | TRBV9 | - | - | CASSAIPGDPSAGKNIQYF | TGTGCCAGCAGCGCAATACCAGGGGACCCATCCGCTGGTAAAAACATTCAGTACTTC
TRBJ1-1 | TRBV18 | - | few | CASSPQRWGVQDAEAFF | TGTGCCAGCTCACCCCAACGTTGGGGGGTGCAGGACGCTGAAGCTTTCTTT
TRBJ2-3 | TRBV20-1 | TRBD2 | few | CSARDLGLPSGRSDTQYF | TGCAGTGCTAGAGATCTAGGTCTCCCTAGCGGGAGGTCAGATACGCAGTATTTT
TRBJ2-3 | TRBV7-2 | TRBD2 | - | CASSLAPAGADTQYF | TGTGCCAGCAGCTTAGCGCCCGCGGGAGCGGATACGCAGTATTTT
TRBJ1-4 | TRBV11-2 | TRBD1 | many | CASSIGQGHDEKLFF | TGTGCCAGCAGCATCGGACAGGGGCATGACGAAAAACTGTTTTTT
TRBJ2-3 | TRBV10-3 | TRBD2 | - | CAISDWRGAEDTQYF | TGTGCCATCAGTGATTGGCGGGGGGCGGAAGATACGCAGTATTTT
TRBJ1-5 | TRBV11-3 | - | few | CASSLVSRQGFKPQHF | TGTGCCAGCAGCTTAGTTTCCCGGCAGGGTTTTAAGCCCCAGCATTTT
TRBJ2-3 | TRBV9 | TRBD2 | - | CASSVGLAGRSSDTQYF | TGTGCCAGCAGCGTAGGGCTAGCGGGGAGATCTTCAGATACGCAGTATTTT
TRBJ2-7 | TRBV14 | - | many | CASSALWAVEQYF | TGTGCCAGCAGCGCCCTCTGGGCCGTCGAGCAGTACTTC
TRBJ1-1 | TRBV6-6 | - | - | CASLPMAWENTEAFF | TGTGCCAGCCTCCCTATGGCGTGGGAGAACACTGAAGCTTTCTTT
TRBJ2-3 | TRBV20-1 | - | few | CSARALASTDTQYF | TGCAGTGCTAGAGCACTAGCTAGCACAGATACGCAGTATTTT
TRBJ2-7 | TRBV2 | TRBD2 | - | CASTGGRLPYEQYF | TGTGCCAGCACGGGGGGGCGACTACCCTACGAGCAGTACTTC
TRBJ1-6 | TRBV15 | - | - | CAISTDLEMPLHF | TGTGCCATCAGCACCGACCTGGAAATGCCCCTCCACTTT
TRBJ1-5 | TRBV6-1 | TRBD1 | few | CASRKPGQGSNQPQHF | TGTGCCAGCAGGAAACCGGGACAGGGAAGCAATCAGCCCCAGCATTTT
TRBJ1-2 | TRBV5-5 | - | - | CASSLAGASYGYTF | TGTGCCAGCAGCTTGGCAGGGGCCTCCTATGGCTACACCTTC
TRBJ1-5 | TRBV19 | TRBD1 | few | CASKLDRVKNQPQHF | TGTGCCAGTAAGTTGGACAGGGTGAAGAATCAGCCCCAGCATTTT
TRBJ2-1 | TRBV5-4 | TRBD2 | many | CASSQTSGGRDEQFF | TGTGCCAGCAGCCAGACTAGCGGGGGGAGAGATGAGCAGTTCTTC
TRBJ2-5 | TRBV10-2 | TRBD1 | - | CASRGPGTGFETQYF | TGCGCCAGCAGGGGTCCCGGGACAGGGTTTGAGACCCAGTACTTC
TRBJ2-1 | TRBV12-3/TRBV12-4 | - | - | CASSPRVGGDEQFF | TGTGCCAGCAGTCCGCGGGTGGGGGGAGATGAGCAGTTCTTC
TRBJ2-5 | TRBV3-1 | TRBD2 | - | CASSQDFSGGIGETQYF | TGTGCCAGCAGCCAAGATTTCAGCGGGGGGATTGGAGAGACCCAGTACTTC
TRBJ1-4 | TRBV3-1 | - | many | CASSQGQGTKKLFF | TGTGCCAGCAGCCAAGGGCAGGGAACCAAAAAACTGTTTTTT
TRBJ1-2 | TRBV4-1 | TRBD1 | - | CASSHGQGRLGYTF | TGCGCCAGCAGCCATGGACAGGGGAGACTTGGCTACACCTTC